The sequence of this T cell receptor beta chain was determined in a study of blood T cell repertoires in COVID-19. Study information: The study drew acute and convalescent COVID-19 samples from the United States, Italy and Spain. The cDNA or gDNA used as material had been derived from T cells, B-cell-depleted T cells, or PBMCs.

In germline, CDR1 is SGHRS, CDR2 YFSETQ. CDR3 length: 15 residues. J was trimmed by 4 bases and V by 0 bases; bases with no gene match: 4. How the authors handled the data: Nucleated cell number was recorded as an estimate derived from reference gene primer amplification. Some clones are missing from TCRdb's copy, which holds only in-frame ones; the method was immunoSEQ multiplex PCR. That table gives V, J and clone size, and the DNA gave D and trimming. The profile shows approximately 59,000 clones, about 81% of them singletons. The source material was peripheral blood. This rearrangement joins TRBV5-1 to TRBJ2-5; 9 bases align to TRBD1. The sequence was collected from a man aged 80 or over with acute or convalescent COVID-19. CDR3 DNA: TGCGCCAGCAGCTTGGTAGGGGACAGGGCAGAGACCCAGTACTTC. Residues: CASSLVGDRAETQYF.